This T cell receptor beta chain appears in the sequencing data of a study of T-cell memory formation after mild COVID-19. TCRdb re-called the 5' RACE reads through MiXCR, storing one row per CDR3 protein. In the table there are about 400,000 distinct CDR3 sequences, under 15% of which are singletons. The junction had 5 bases not matched to a gene; V was cut back by 3 bases and J by 1 base. The CDR3 consists of 15 residues. Germline CDR1 and CDR2: SGHRS and YFSETQ. The sequenced sample consisted of PBMCs or a T cell subset sorted from them (not recorded which). This chain joins TRBV5-1 and TRBJ2-3; TRBD2 matches 7 bases. This TCR was sampled from a man aged 18 to 30 who had mild COVID-19 (a few samples of this study predate the infection). Cell type and time point are not known. CDR3 amino acids: CASSSSGVGTDTQYF. The CDR3 region has the DNA TGCGCCAGCAGCTCCAGCGGGGTCGGCACAGATACGCAGTATTTT. Based on the CDR3 plus reference TRBV5-1 and TRBJ2-3, the full variable domain is KAGVTQTPRYLIKTRGQQVTLSCSPISGHRSVSWYQQTPGQGLQFLFEYFSETQRNKGNFPGRFSGRQFSNSRSEMNVSTLELGDSALYLCASSSSGVGTDTQYFGPGTRLTVL.